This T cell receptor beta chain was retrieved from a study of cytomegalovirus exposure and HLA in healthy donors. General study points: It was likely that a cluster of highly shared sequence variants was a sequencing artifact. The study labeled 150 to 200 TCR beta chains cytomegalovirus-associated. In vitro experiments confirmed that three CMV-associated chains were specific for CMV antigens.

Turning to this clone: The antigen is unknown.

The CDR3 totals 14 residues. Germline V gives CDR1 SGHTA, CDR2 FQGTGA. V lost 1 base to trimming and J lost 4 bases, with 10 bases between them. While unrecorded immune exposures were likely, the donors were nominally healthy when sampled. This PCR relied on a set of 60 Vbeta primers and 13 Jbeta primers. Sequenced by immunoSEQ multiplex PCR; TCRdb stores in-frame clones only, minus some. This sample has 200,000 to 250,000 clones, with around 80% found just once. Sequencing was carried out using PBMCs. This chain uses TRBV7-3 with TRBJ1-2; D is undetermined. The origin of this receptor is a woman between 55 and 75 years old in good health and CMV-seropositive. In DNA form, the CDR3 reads TGTGCCAGCAGCTTAAAGGTCGGGTTCTATGGCTACACCTTC. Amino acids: CASSLKVGFYGYTF.